This passage covers 27 T cell receptor beta chains from one sample sequenced in a study of blood T cell repertoires in COVID-19. Using immunoSEQ multiplex PCR, the repertoire was profiled, and TCRdb retains in-frame clones only, with some absent. The sample contains 200,000 to 300,000 clones, 86% of which appear only once. Specimen: peripheral blood. All receptors come from a woman under 40 who had recovered from COVID-19.

The V call is TRBV5-4, the J call TRBJ2-7; D gene ambiguous. CDR1 is SGHNT, CDR2 YYREEE, per germline (reference sequence). V lost 4 bases to trimming and J lost 4 bases, with 9 bases between them. CDR3 length equals 12 residues. CDR3 nucleotide sequence: TGTGCCAGCAGCATACTACCGTACGAGCAGTACTTC. Protein sequence: CASSILPYEQYF.

V gene TRBV5-4 combines with J gene TRBJ1-2; D perhaps matches TRBD1 (6 bases). CDR1 and CDR2 from the germline V gene are SGHNT and YYREEE (reference sequence). The V gene lost 4 bases and the J gene lost 2 bases, with 9 bases spanning the gap. The CDR3 is 13 residues long. CDR3: CASSDDRNYGYTF. CDR3 sequence (DNA): TGTGCCAGCAGCGACGACAGGAACTATGGCTACACCTTC.

This rearrangement joins TRBV11-2 to TRBJ2-5, with 9 bases fitting TRBD2. The CDR3 is 14 amino acids. Germline CDR1 SGHAT, CDR2 FQNNGV. V gave up 5 bases and J gave up 4 bases; unmatched junction bases: 5. CDR3 nucleotide sequence: TGTGCCAGCAGCCCTCGAGCGGGGGGAGAGACCCAGTACTTC. Translating it yields CASSPRAGGETQYF.

This rearrangement joins TRBV18 to TRBJ1-2; TRBD1 agrees at 8 bases. The CDR3 is 17 residues long. Germline values: CDR1 KGHSH, CDR2 LQKENI. V dropped 4 bases and J dropped 0; count of bases not matched to a gene: 10. Written as DNA, the CDR3 is TGTGCCAGCTCACGTGAACGCCAGGGGGCCACTAACTATGGCTACACCTTC. Its protein product is CASSRERQGATNYGYTF.

V and J are TRBV6-2 or TRBV6-3 and TRBJ2-1, with 12 bases lining up with TRBD2. CDR1 is MNHEY and CDR2 is SVGEGT in the germline V gene. This CDR3 has 15 amino acids. V gave up 5 bases and J gave up 7 bases; unmatched junction bases: 6. The DNA for the CDR3 is TGTGCCAGCAGTCGTACTAGCGGGGGGACTAATGAGCAGTTCTTC. This encodes CASSRTSGGTNEQFF.

V usage is TRBV12-5 and J usage is TRBJ2-5; 9 bases fit TRBD2. Germline V gene sequence: CDR1 LGHNT, CDR2 FRNRAP. This CDR3 is 14 amino acids long. Germline trimming cut 8 bases from V and 2 bases from J; bases unmatched to any gene: 6. The CDR3 nucleotides are TGTGCTAGTCGCCAAGCGGGGGGACAAGAGACCCAGTACTTC. Translation gives CASRQAGGQETQYF.

This chain joins TRBV27 and TRBJ2-1; TRBD2 matches at 8 bases. Germline V gene sequence: CDR1 MNHEY, CDR2 SMNVEV (reference sequence). The CDR3 length is 14 residues. Trimming removed 4 bases from V and 6 bases from J; junction bases left unmatched: 5. The DNA for the CDR3 is TGTGCCAGCAGTTCTGCGGGGGGTGTCAATGAGCAGTTCTTC. This translates into CASSSAGGVNEQFF.

Only one count was recorded for this clone. The sample contains more than one DNA sequence encoding this CDR3. This chain connects TRBV12-3 or TRBV12-4 to TRBJ1-5, with unresolved D. The CDR3 sequence is 12 residues long. Trimming pared 4 bases from V and 4 bases from J, leaving 5 bases between. As DNA, the CDR3 is TGTGCCAGCAGTTCCACAAATCAGCCCCAGCATTTT. The encoded protein is CASSSTNQPQHF.

The J gene is TRBJ2-1, the V gene TRBV24-1; the match to TRBD1 covers 8 bases. Germline V gene data show CDR1 as KGHDR and CDR2 as SFDVKD. Trimming at V came to 3 bases and at J to 2 bases, leaving 11 bases not matched to a gene. The length of the CDR3 is 18 residues. The CDR3 region is CATSDISTGVTAYNEQFF. CDR3 bases: TGTGCCACCAGTGATATTTCGACAGGGGTTACTGCCTACAATGAGCAGTTCTTC.

J is TRBJ1-3 and V is TRBV5-4, with TRBD1 matching over 7 bases. This CDR3 spans 15 amino acids. With V trimmed by 4 bases and J by 3 bases, 7 bases remained unmatched. From germline, CDR1 is SGHNT and CDR2 YYREEE (reference sequence). The CDR3 here is CASSITGQFGNTIYF. The CDR3 coding sequence is TGTGCCAGCAGCATTACGGGACAGTTTGGAAACACCATATATTTT.

The V gene is TRBV6-5, the J gene TRBJ1-5, with TRBD1 as a possible D gene (5 bases). V was trimmed by 2 bases and J by 7 bases, leaving 9 bases between them. Per the germline V gene, CDR1 is MNHEY and CDR2 is SVGAGI. The CDR3 has 13 residues. This chain's CDR3 is CASSYGGGQPQHF. The CDR3 DNA is TGTGCCAGCAGTTACGGGGGGGGACAGCCCCAGCATTTT.

The rearrangement joins TRBV5-1 to TRBJ2-5, with 9 nucleotides matching TRBD2. The CDR3 consists of 23 residues. The V and J ends lost 1 base and 1 base, in that order; junction bases with no gene match: 26. Germline V gene data show CDR1 as SGHRS and CDR2 as YFSETQ. DNA of the CDR3: TGCGCCAGCAGCTTGACAGCTGGAGTGGTGCTAGCGGGGCCCCGCCGGTCCCAAGAGACCCAGTACTTC. Translation gives CASSLTAGVVLAGPRRSQETQYF.

The genes are TRBV5-6 and TRBJ1-1; D is unresolved. The CDR3 extends over 12 amino acids. The germline gives CDR1 SGHDT, CDR2 YYEEEE. Trimming left V 0 bases short and J 10 bases short, with 10 bases between. CDR3 in DNA: TGTGCCAGCAGCTTGGCCGGGGTGGCAGCTTTCTTT. It translates to CASSLAGVAAFF.

Of note for this clone: The junction departs from the called germline gene at one end, perhaps through a read error. This rearrangement joins TRBV6-5 to TRBJ1-2; D is unresolved. Germline V lookup: CDR1 MNHEY, CDR2 SVGAGI. CDR3 size: 13 residues. The CDR3, as DNA: TGTACCAGCAGAGCTGCTGACGCGGGTGGCTACACCTTC. Its protein is CTSRAADAGGYTF.

This clone was seen more than once but under ten times. V and J are TRBV15 and TRBJ2-7; D may be TRBD1 (5 bases). The germline V gene encodes CDR1 LNHNV and CDR2 YYDKDF (reference sequence). The V end was cut by 0 bases, the J end by 1 base, with 10 bases between. The CDR3 extends over 15 amino acids. CDR3 protein: CATSRDRSGSYEQYF. As DNA, the CDR3 is TGTGCCACCAGCAGAGATCGTTCAGGGTCCTACGAGCAGTACTTC.

V is TRBV5-5 and J is TRBJ2-2; a weak D match, TRBD2 (6 bases). Trimming stripped 0 bases from V and 4 bases from J, with 13 bases between. This CDR3 has 16 residues. Looked up from germline, CDR1 is SGHKS and CDR2 is YYEKEE (reference sequence). The CDR3 DNA sequence: TGTGCCAGCAGCTTGGGGGGACTGAGTGCCACCGGGGAGCTGTTTTTT. It encodes CASSLGGLSATGELFF.

This clone was detected only once. The rearrangement links TRBV9 to TRBJ1-2; 8 bases are a match to TRBD1. Looked up from germline, CDR1 is SGDLS and CDR2 is YYNGEE. The CDR3 length is 16 residues. V was clipped by 3 bases and J by 4 bases; unmatched bases: 11. The CDR3 reads CASSGSETGVSYGYTF. The CDR3 DNA sequence: TGTGCCAGCAGCGGGTCCGAGACAGGGGTTAGCTATGGCTACACCTTC.

The gene calls are TRBV9 and TRBJ2-7; no clear D. CDR1 and CDR2 (germline): SGDLS, YYNGEE. The CDR3 totals 14 residues. V was cut by 2 bases and J by 6 bases, with 15 bases left in between. CDR3 residues: CASSVTLWSGEQYF. The DNA of the CDR3 is TGTGCCAGCAGCGTCACCCTTTGGTCGGGCGAGCAGTACTTC.

V gene TRBV5-6 combines with J gene TRBJ2-5; possible D gene TRBD2, 6 bases. CDR1 and CDR2 from the germline V gene are SGHDT and YYEEEE. This CDR3 comprises 13 residues. V gave up 3 bases and J gave up 9 bases, with 15 bases separating them. CDR3 region: CASSSAGHRAQYF. In DNA, the CDR3 is TGTGCCAGCAGCTCTGCGGGGCATCGGGCCCAGTACTTC.

The CDR3 sequence is CASSAQLVRGELFF. The CDR3 bases are TGTGCCAGCAGCGCCCAACTAGTTCGCGGGGAGCTGTTTTTT. V and J are TRBV9 and TRBJ2-2, with D tentatively TRBD2 (5 bases). CDR1 SGDLS and CDR2 YYNGEE come from the germline V gene. The CDR3 has 14 amino acids. Trimming took off 3 bases at V and 7 bases at J, with 13 bases between the two ends.

This clone was recorded once. This chain joins TRBV12-3 or TRBV12-4 and TRBJ1-2, with D hard to call. CDR3 length: 12 amino acids. V lost 3 bases, J lost 14 bases, and 16 bases lay in between. This CDR3 is CASSLDSAAGTF. CDR3 coding DNA: TGTGCCAGCAGTTTGGATTCGGCCGCCGGGACCTTC.

The rearrangement joins TRBV6-5 to TRBJ2-3; weak D call: TRBD1 (5 bases). The CDR3 is made up of 15 amino acids. Trimming stripped 5 bases from V and 0 bases from J, with 12 bases between. Germline CDR1 is MNHEY and CDR2 is SVGAGI. The CDR3 nucleotides read TGTGCCAGCAGTATCCTAGGGGCCAGCACAGATACGCAGTATTTT. Translated: CASSILGASTDTQYF.

This chain links TRBV19 with TRBJ1-5; D unresolved. Trimming removed 3 bases at V and 0 bases at J, with 9 bases between. This CDR3 is built from 15 residues. The germline V gene has CDR1 LNHDA and CDR2 SQIVND (reference sequence). The CDR3 coding sequence is TGTGCCAGTAGTATTAAACCGCGTAGCAATCAGCCCCAGCATTTT. This sequence encodes CASSIKPRSNQPQHF.

The chain recombines TRBV4-2 with TRBJ2-1; D may be TRBD2 (6 bases). Trimming left V 1 base short and J 5 bases short, with 9 bases between. Germline values: CDR1 LGHNA, CDR2 YNFKEQ. The CDR3 length is 14 residues. The CDR3 coding sequence is TGTGCCAGCAGCCAAGTAGGAGGGAACAATGAGCAGTTCTTC. It translates to CASSQVGGNNEQFF.

The chain links TRBV5-1 to TRBJ2-7; the D gene is possibly TRBD2 (6 bases). CDR3 length: 14 residues. Trimming stripped 4 bases from V and 1 base from J, with 12 bases between. CDR1 is SGHRS and CDR2 is YFSETQ in the germline V gene. CDR3 nucleotides: TGCGCCAGCAGCATGGACGGAGGGTCCTACGAGCAGTACTTC. This translates into CASSMDGGSYEQYF.

This clone was recorded once. V gene TRBV30 combines with J gene TRBJ1-1; D is undetermined. V was shortened by 0 bases and J by 1 base, with 21 bases between the two germline ends. The germline gives CDR1 GTSNPN, CDR2 SVGIG (reference sequence). The CDR3 runs to 18 residues. The CDR3 region is CAWSVLLIKALGNTEAFF. CDR3 in DNA: TGTGCCTGGAGTGTACTTCTCATTAAAGCTCTCGGGAACACTGAAGCTTTCTTT.

The V and J genes are TRBV12-3 or TRBV12-4 and TRBJ1-2; D is uncertain. The CDR3 is 13 residues long. V was trimmed by 3 bases and J by 4 bases, leaving 9 bases between them. CDR3 DNA: TGTGCCAGCAGTTTTGGGAGCAGCTATGGCTACACCTTC. This codes for CASSFGSSYGYTF.